A selection of T cell receptor beta chains follows, all from one sample in a study of T cell responses to AZD1222 COVID-19 vaccine. Repertoires were generated with immunoSEQ multiplex PCR, while TCRdb's copy carries only in-frame clones and drops some. The data show tens of thousands of clones, more than 70% seen once. This sample comprised peripheral blood, obtained on day 0 of AZD1222 vaccination. These receptors all come from an adult in good health. Each CDR3 is given with its conserved first and last residue. The order of the fields is CDR3 protein, CDR3 DNA, V gene, J gene, clone size, D gene. The D gene is left open where the match is weak. Clone size is not always given. Where it is, it says once, few, many or a class for expanded clones.

CDR3 protein: CASSEFLAGPNTGELFF; CDR3 DNA: TGTGCCAGCAGTGAATTCTTGGCGGGACCGAACACCGGGGAGCTGTTTTTT; V gene: TRBV6-1; J gene: TRBJ2-2; clone size: .; D gene: .
CDR3 protein: CASSDGAGGNTGELFF; CDR3 DNA: TGTGCCAGCAGTGATGGGGCAGGGGGCAACACCGGGGAGCTGTTTTTT; V gene: TRBV6-4; J gene: TRBJ2-2; clone size: .; D gene: TRBD1
CDR3 protein: CASSSYTGELFF; CDR3 DNA: TGTGCCAGCAGTTCTTACACCGGGGAGCTGTTTTTT; V gene: TRBV6-2/TRBV6-3; J gene: TRBJ2-2; clone size: .; D gene: .
CDR3 protein: CASSFPGGLGETQYF; CDR3 DNA: TGTGCCAGCAGCTTCCCAGGGGGCTTGGGAGAGACCCAGTACTTC; V gene: TRBV7-6; J gene: TRBJ2-5; clone size: .; D gene: TRBD1
CDR3 protein: CASSPAFLRGRFSYGYTF; CDR3 DNA: TGTGCCAGCTCACCGGCGTTTCTCAGGGGTCGGTTTAGCTATGGCTACACCTTC; V gene: TRBV18; J gene: TRBJ1-2; clone size: .; D gene: .
CDR3 protein: CASSQARGTSGAQDTQYF; CDR3 DNA: TGTGCCAGCAGCCAAGCGAGGGGAACTAGCGGAGCCCAGGATACGCAGTATTTT; V gene: TRBV4-2; J gene: TRBJ2-3; clone size: .; D gene: TRBD2
CDR3 protein: CASSRSTGLSGNTIYF; CDR3 DNA: TGTGCCAGCAGCCGATCTACAGGGCTAAGTGGAAACACCATATATTTT; V gene: TRBV7-6; J gene: TRBJ1-3; clone size: .; D gene: .
CDR3 protein: CAISGGTPSGSMEDTQYF; CDR3 DNA: TGTGCCATCAGTGGCGGGACGCCCAGCGGGAGTATGGAAGATACGCAGTATTTT; V gene: TRBV10-3; J gene: TRBJ2-3; clone size: .; D gene: TRBD2
CDR3 protein: CASSLMTGNNEKLFF; CDR3 DNA: TGTGCCAGCAGCTTAATGACAGGGAATAATGAAAAACTGTTTTTT; V gene: TRBV7-9; J gene: TRBJ1-4; clone size: .; D gene: TRBD1
CDR3 protein: CASTPRQGNGYTF; CDR3 DNA: TGTGCCAGCACCCCCCGACAGGGCAATGGCTACACCTTC; V gene: TRBV7-9; J gene: TRBJ1-2; clone size: .; D gene: TRBD1
CDR3 protein: CASSLTGGSQETQYF; CDR3 DNA: TGTGCCAGCAGCTTAACTGGGGGGTCCCAAGAGACCCAGTACTTC; V gene: TRBV7-9; J gene: TRBJ2-5; clone size: .; D gene: .
CDR3 protein: CASSLSTYSGRSDEQFF; CDR3 DNA: TGTGCCAGCAGCTTATCGACGTATAGCGGGAGGAGCGATGAGCAGTTCTTC; V gene: TRBV7-8; J gene: TRBJ2-1; clone size: .; D gene: TRBD2
CDR3 protein: CASSSPERASYEQYF; CDR3 DNA: TGTGCCAGCAGTTCCCCCGAGCGGGCCTCCTACGAGCAGTACTTC; V gene: TRBV27; J gene: TRBJ2-7; clone size: .; D gene: .
CDR3 protein: CASRLSDRGPAAFF; CDR3 DNA: TGTGCCAGCAGATTATCGGACCGCGGGCCTGCAGCTTTCTTT; V gene: TRBV27; J gene: TRBJ1-1; clone size: .; D gene: .
CDR3 protein: CASRGTSGNTIYF; CDR3 DNA: TGCGCCAGCAGGGGGACCTCTGGAAACACCATATATTTT; V gene: TRBV4-1; J gene: TRBJ1-3; clone size: few; D gene: .
CDR3 protein: CASSEFAGNTGELFF; CDR3 DNA: TGTGCCAGCAGTGAATTCGCGGGGAACACCGGGGAGCTGTTTTTT; V gene: TRBV6-1; J gene: TRBJ2-2; clone size: .; D gene: .
CDR3 protein: CASSLRARGGVLYEQYF; CDR3 DNA: TGTGCCAGCAGCTTACGCGCTAGAGGGGGAGTCCTTTACGAGCAGTACTTC; V gene: TRBV13; J gene: TRBJ2-7; clone size: .; D gene: .